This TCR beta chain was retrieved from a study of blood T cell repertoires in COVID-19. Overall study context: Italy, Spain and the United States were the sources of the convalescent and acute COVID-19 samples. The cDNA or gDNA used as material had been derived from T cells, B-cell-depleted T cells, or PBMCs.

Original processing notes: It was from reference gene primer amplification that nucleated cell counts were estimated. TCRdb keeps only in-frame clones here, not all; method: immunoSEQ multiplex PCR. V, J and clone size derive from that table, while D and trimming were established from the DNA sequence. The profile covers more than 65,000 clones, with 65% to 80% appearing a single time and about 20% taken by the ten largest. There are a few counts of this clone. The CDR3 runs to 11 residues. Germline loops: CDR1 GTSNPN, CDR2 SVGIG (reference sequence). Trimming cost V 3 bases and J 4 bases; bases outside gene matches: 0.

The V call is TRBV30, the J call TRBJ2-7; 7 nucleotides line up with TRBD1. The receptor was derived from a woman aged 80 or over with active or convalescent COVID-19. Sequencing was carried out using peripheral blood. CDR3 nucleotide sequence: TGTGCCTGGAGACAGGGGTACGAGCAGTACTTC. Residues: CAWRQGYEQYF.